A single sample gave rise to the 9 T cell receptor beta chains below, sequenced in a study of T cells in Graves' hyperthyroidism and ophthalmopathy. Regions amplified from RNA transcripts were the TCR beta CDR3 regions. First-round RT-PCR with HTBI primers amplified the TCR CDR3 region. One entry per CDR3 protein results from TCRdb running MiXCR on the multiplex PCR reads. This table has hundreds of thousands of distinct CDR3 sequences, almost 25% appearing once. The source material was blood. The receptors were gathered from a woman between 40 and 50 years old with Graves' ophthalmopathy.

In this sample, this clonotype turned up many times. V usage is TRBV28 and J usage is TRBJ2-7; D might be TRBD1 (6 bases). CDR3 size: 15 residues. Germline loops: CDR1 MDHEN, CDR2 SYDVKM. Trimming removed 8 bases at V and 0 bases at J, with 17 bases between. Here the CDR3 reads CASGSGTGPSYEQYF. In nucleotides, the CDR3 is TGTGCCAGCGGGTCCGGAACAGGGCCCTCCTACGAGCAGTACTTC.

This clonotype was recorded at least ten times. CDR3 protein: CASSPGTGITYEQYF. CDR3 in DNA: TGTGCCAGCAGCCCCGGGACAGGGATTACCTACGAGCAGTACTTC. The chain couples TRBV2 to TRBJ2-7; 9 positions agree with TRBD1. Trimming removed 6 bases from V and 2 bases from J; junction bases left unmatched: 8. The CDR3 totals 15 residues. Looked up from germline, CDR1 is SNHLY and CDR2 is FYNNEI.

The chain joins TRBV20-1 to TRBJ2-7, with D possibly called TRBD1 or TRBD2 (5 bases each). Deletions cut 6 bases from V and 5 bases from J, with 20 bases between. The CDR3 runs 14 residues. Germline values: CDR1 DFQATT, CDR2 SNEGSKA (reference sequence). The CDR3 sequence: CSANGRGPGHEQYF. The DNA of the CDR3 is TGCAGTGCCAACGGCCGGGGACCGGGGCACGAGCAGTACTTC.

This clonotype was detected only a few times. The V gene is TRBV11-2, the J gene TRBJ2-7; D perhaps matches TRBD2 (5 bases). This CDR3 has 18 amino acids. CDR1 SGHAT and CDR2 FQNNGV come from the germline V gene. Trimming took 5 bases from V and 3 from J, leaving 26 bases between them. CDR3 coding DNA: TGTGCCAGCAGCGAACGGATCCCAGGCGACATCGGGGTCTACGAGCAGTACTTC. The encoded protein is CASSERIPGDIGVYEQYF.

This clonotype was detected many times. The genes are TRBV30 and TRBJ1-1; no clear D. V lost 4 bases, J lost 0 bases, and 6 bases lay in between. This CDR3 spans 12 amino acids. The germline V gene encodes CDR1 GTSNPN and CDR2 SVGIG (reference sequence). DNA for the CDR3: TGTGCCTGGATTAGCCTGAACACTGAAGCTTTCTTT. Its protein is CAWISLNTEAFF.

This clonotype was seen a few times. The rearrangement links TRBV6-5 to TRBJ2-7, with TRBD1 matching 8 bases. Germline V lookup: CDR1 MNHEY, CDR2 SVGAGI. The trim removed 2 bases at V and 5 bases at J, leaving 2 bases unmatched. The CDR3 is 13 amino acids. CDR3 nucleotides: TGTGCCAGCAGTTACAACAGGGGGAACGAGCAGTACTTC. This encodes CASSYNRGNEQYF.

A remark on this clonotype: A much larger clone sits a single nucleotide away, making a read error possible. The CDR3, as DNA: TGTGCCAGCAGCTTCCAGGACGGGTCCCCGGGTGGGGAGCCGTTTTTT. This encodes CASSFQDGSPGGEPFF. This chain links TRBV11-1 with TRBJ2-2, with D perhaps TRBD2 (5 bases). CDR1 is SGHAT, CDR2 FQDESV, per germline (reference sequence). This CDR3 spans 16 amino acids.

The V call is TRBV28, the J call TRBJ1-1; D is ambiguous. CDR1 is MDHEN and CDR2 is SYDVKM in the germline V gene. The CDR3 spans 15 residues. Deletions cut 5 bases from V and 7 bases from J, with 20 bases between. CDR3 loop: CASSQPAQRRSEAFF. The CDR3, as DNA: TGTGCCAGCAGTCAGCCGGCCCAGAGGCGGAGTGAAGCTTTCTTT.

This clonotype was picked up many times. This sequence joins TRBV25-1 and TRBJ1-1, with no clear D. CDR1 MGHDK and CDR2 SYGVNS come from the germline V gene. Trimming shortened V by 5 bases and J by 2 bases, and 9 bases separated the two germline ends. CDR3 length: 13 amino acids. The CDR3 nucleotides read TGTGCCAGCAGTCGGACGGGAAACACTGAAGCTTTCTTT. It translates to CASSRTGNTEAFF.